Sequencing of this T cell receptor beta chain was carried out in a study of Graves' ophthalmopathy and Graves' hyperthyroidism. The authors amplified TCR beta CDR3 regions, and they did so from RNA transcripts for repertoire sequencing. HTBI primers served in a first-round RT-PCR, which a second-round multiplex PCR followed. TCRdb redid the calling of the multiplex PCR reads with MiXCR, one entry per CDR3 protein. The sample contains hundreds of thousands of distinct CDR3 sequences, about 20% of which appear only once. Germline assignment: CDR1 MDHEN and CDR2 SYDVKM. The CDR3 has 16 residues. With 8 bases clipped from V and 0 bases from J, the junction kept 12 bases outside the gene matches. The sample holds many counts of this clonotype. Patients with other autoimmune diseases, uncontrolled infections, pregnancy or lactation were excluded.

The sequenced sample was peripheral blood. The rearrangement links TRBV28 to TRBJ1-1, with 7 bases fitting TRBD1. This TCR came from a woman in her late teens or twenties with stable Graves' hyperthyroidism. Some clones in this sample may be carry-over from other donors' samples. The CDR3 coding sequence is TGTGCCAGCGTATACAGGGGCGGCGTCATGAACACTGAAGCTTTCTTT. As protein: CASVYRGGVMNTEAFF.